The 17 T cell receptor beta chains presented below share a single source sample, sequenced in a study of cytomegalovirus exposure and HLA in healthy donors. Both 60 Vbeta primers and 13 Jbeta primers went into the PCR. The method was immunoSEQ multiplex PCR; TCRdb's version includes in-frame clones alone and lacks a portion of them. The data hold some 140,000 clones, with roughly four fifths observed a single time. Material: PBMCs. The source of these receptors is a woman in her thirties or forties in good health and CMV-seronegative.

J is TRBJ2-3 and V is TRBV9; no clear D. Germline V CDR1 and CDR2: SGDLS, YYNGEE. The CDR3 runs to 12 residues. Trimming removed 4 bases at V and 3 bases at J, with 6 bases between. CDR3 sequence reads: CASSSTTDTQYF. Written as DNA, the CDR3 is TGTGCCAGCAGCAGTACTACAGATACGCAGTATTTT.

This clone was observed a few times. This chain connects TRBV5-1 to TRBJ1-1, with TRBD1 matching over 7 bases. With 3 bases clipped from V and 1 base from J, the junction kept 6 bases outside the gene matches. CDR1 and CDR2 from the germline V gene are SGHRS and YFSETQ. The CDR3 is 15 residues long. CDR3 sequence (DNA): TGCGCCAGCAGCTATGAAGGGGGCAAGAACACTGAAGCTTTCTTT. Encoded protein: CASSYEGGKNTEAFF.

The V gene is TRBV15, the J gene TRBJ1-4, with TRBD1 matching over 7 bases. The CDR3 is 14 residues long. Germline lookup yields CDR1 LNHNV and CDR2 YYDKDF (reference sequence). V was clipped by 8 bases and J by 5 bases; unmatched bases: 8. CDR3 DNA sequence: TGTGCCACCCGTACCGGGACAGCGAATGAAAAACTGTTTTTT. Protein: CATRTGTANEKLFF.

This sequence joins TRBV4-1 and TRBJ1-4; unclear D gene. This CDR3 region has 13 residues. From germline, CDR1 is MGHRA and CDR2 YSYEKL. V lost 4 bases, J lost 8 bases, and 11 bases lay in between. CDR3: CASSRGPGEKLFF. The CDR3 DNA reads as TGCGCCAGCAGCCGAGGACCGGGGGAAAAACTGTTTTTT.

The V and J genes are TRBV7-3 and TRBJ2-5, with D hard to call. With 5 bases removed from V and 5 bases from J, the gap between germline ends came to 18 bases. CDR3 length: 15 residues. The germline CDR1 and CDR2 sequences are SGHTA and FQGTGA. CDR3 in amino acids: CASSPGRLSRETQYF. In DNA form, the CDR3 reads TGTGCCAGCAGCCCAGGCCGGCTCTCCCGGGAGACCCAGTACTTC.

The gene calls are TRBV27 and TRBJ2-3; D unclear. Germline assignment: CDR1 MNHEY and CDR2 SMNVEV (reference sequence). There are 14 residues in the CDR3. Trimming removed 5 bases at V and 4 bases at J, with 13 bases between. The DNA for the CDR3 is TGTGCCAGCAGTCCTGCAATGGCCCCAGATACGCAGTATTTT. This sequence encodes CASSPAMAPDTQYF.

This sequence joins TRBV5-1 and TRBJ1-1; TRBD1 matches at 10 bases. The CDR3 sequence is 16 residues long. Germline CDR1 reads SGHRS; CDR2 reads YFSETQ. J was trimmed by 3 bases and V by 3 bases; bases with no gene match: 8. CDR3 sequence reads: CASSYGQGVGDTEAFF. CDR3 nucleotides: TGCGCCAGCAGCTACGGACAGGGGGTGGGGGACACTGAAGCTTTCTTT.

The chain is built from TRBV5-6 and TRBJ2-7; 7 bases align to TRBD1. CDR1 is SGHDT and CDR2 is YYEEEE in the germline V gene. Trimming cost V 4 bases and J 3 bases; bases outside gene matches: 4. The CDR3 spans 13 residues. In DNA, the CDR3 is TGTGCCAGCAGCCGTCGGGACAGCTACGAGCAGTACGTC. Protein product: CASSRRDSYEQYV.

The CDR3 protein is CASSQVRDYGYTF. The CDR3 DNA reads as TGCGCCAGCAGCCAAGTACGAGACTATGGCTACACCTTC. The chain has TRBV4-1 and TRBJ1-2; unclear D gene. In germline, CDR1 is MGHRA, CDR2 YSYEKL. The CDR3 has 13 residues. Trimming pared 1 base from V and 3 bases from J, leaving 6 bases between.

The V and J genes are TRBV6-1 and TRBJ1-4; 8 bases are a match to TRBD1. Per germline, CDR1 MNHNS and CDR2 SASEGT. The CDR3 spans 16 residues. The V and J ends lost 2 bases and 8 bases, in that order; junction bases with no gene match: 10. In nucleotides, the CDR3 is TGTGCCAGCAGTGAAATCGGACAGGGCGGAGTAGAAAAACTGTTTTTT. Translating gives CASSEIGQGGVEKLFF.

This CDR3 reads CASSYSTGGLGQPQHF. In DNA form, the CDR3 reads TGTGCCAGCAGTTACTCGACAGGGGGCCTGGGGCAGCCCCAGCATTTT. The chain joins TRBV6-6 to TRBJ1-5; 10 bases are a match to TRBD1. J gave up 7 bases and V 0 bases, and 6 bases lay outside the gene matches. Germline CDR1 is MNHNY and CDR2 is SVGAGI (reference sequence). The CDR3 consists of 16 residues.

Only a few counts were recorded for this clone. The chain is built from TRBV11-2 and TRBJ1-1; D ambiguous. The CDR3 runs 14 residues. The V and J ends lost 0 bases and 5 bases respectively, with 10 bases between them. Germline values: CDR1 SGHAT, CDR2 FQNNGV. Written as DNA, the CDR3 is TGTGCCAGCAGCTTAGACTTCTTCGGGACTGAAGCTTTCTTT. It is translated as CASSLDFFGTEAFF.

The V and J genes are TRBV11-3 and TRBJ1-1; weak D call: TRBD1 (5 bases). CDR3 size: 16 residues. V lost 5 bases and J lost 3, with 19 bases in between. Germline lookup yields CDR1 SGHNT and CDR2 YENEEA. CDR3 in amino acids: CASSAYSTGLDTEAFF. The CDR3 nucleotides read TGTGCCAGCAGCGCTTACTCCACAGGTTTGGACACTGAAGCTTTCTTT. Variable domain in full (rest from reference TRBV11-3 and TRBJ1-1): EAGVVQSPRYKIIEKKQPVAFWCNPISGHNTLYWYLQNLGQGPELLIRYENEEAVDDSQLPKDRFSAERLKGVDSTLKIQPAELGDSAVYLCASSAYSTGLDTEAFFGQGTRLTVV.

V usage is TRBV28 and J usage is TRBJ1-2; no reliable D call. The CDR3 has 14 amino acids. Germline assignment: CDR1 MDHEN and CDR2 SYDVKM. V was trimmed by 4 bases and J by 1 base, leaving 10 bases between them. The CDR3 DNA is TGTGCCAGCAGTTGGGAGGGAGATAACTATGGCTACACCTTC. Amino acid sequence: CASSWEGDNYGYTF.

The chain recombines TRBV6-5 with TRBJ1-5; D is perhaps TRBD1 (6 bases). Germline CDR1 and CDR2: MNHEY and SVGAGI. The V and J ends lost 6 bases and 6 bases respectively, with 18 bases between them. The CDR3 has 15 residues. This CDR3 reads CASRLDSSSTQPQHF. The CDR3 bases are TGTGCCAGCAGATTGGACAGCTCTTCAACTCAGCCCCAGCATTTT.

The chain combines TRBV5-6 with TRBJ1-2, with 8 nucleotides matching TRBD1. Germline assignment: CDR1 SGHDT and CDR2 YYEEEE. This CDR3 has 15 amino acids. With 3 bases clipped from V and 6 bases from J, the junction kept 10 bases outside the gene matches. The CDR3 DNA reads TGTGCCAGCAGCTCTGGGGACAGGCAAATCGATGGCTACACCTTC. It encodes CASSSGDRQIDGYTF.

The rearrangement uses TRBV28 and TRBJ2-7; 7 nucleotides align to TRBD1. V lost 8 bases to trimming and J lost 0 bases; unmatched junction nucleotides: 4. This CDR3 contains 13 residues. CDR1 and CDR2 from the germline V gene are MDHEN and SYDVKM. The CDR3 DNA is TGTGCCAGCCAAAGACAGGGCTCCTACGAGCAGTACGTC. This codes for CASQRQGSYEQYV.